This T cell receptor (beta chain) was identified in a study of CD8 T cells in ankylosing spondylitis (dated by TCRdb to 2016 to 2017). The study in broad terms: The study profiled T cell receptor beta repertoires in healthy donors and ankylosing spondylitis patients to find disease-linked TCR variants. The full study cohort comprised approximately 23 ankylosing spondylitis patients and some 100 healthy donors. Peripheral blood was sampled, and synovial fluid was additionally collected from ankylosing spondylitis patients. Overall study outcomes, separate from this receptor: A CD8+ phenotype was shown by the disease-linked clones, which were found at relatively low frequencies in peripheral blood. A TCR beta motif made up of eight highly homologous amino acid variants appeared to be characteristic of blood from ankylosing spondylitis patients. Some TCR beta motif variants had previously been reported in synovial fluid and blood of reactive arthritis patients, which suggested common disease-initiation mechanisms. The disease-linked clones were reported as significantly enriched in matched synovial fluid samples from ankylosing spondylitis patients.

Synovial fluid samples and blood samples obtained from the same ankylosing spondylitis patients were matched. These reads were obtained on an Illumina HiSeq 2500. TCR beta libraries were prepared by quantitative 5'-RACE with molecular barcodes. Per the source publication's procedure: To identify disease-linked TCR variants, a new computational method was used, one built on a probabilistic model of VDJ rearrangement. Using fastp at Q25 and MiXCR, TCRdb reprocessed the public reads and kept productive beta chains. Every distinct CDR3 protein forms one entry, paired with its most common genes and DNA. What appears here as the V and J calls and clone size reflects TCRdb's work, not the paper's. The sample data list about 150,000 distinct CDR3 sequences, and 40% to 50% of these were observed just once. The ten largest clones add up to over 12% of the sample. On this clonotype: The antigen this receptor binds is unknown. No much larger clonotype is one base removed from it; base qualities were not supplied.

This TCR came from a male donor with ankylosing spondylitis. Sequencing was done on a sample of synovial fluid, either unsorted or a sorted T cell fraction (not recorded which).

This receptor has the CDR3 CASSPDGGAMGYTF. The nucleotide sequence reads TGCGCCAGCAGCCCCGACGGGGGGGCAATGGGCTACACCTTC. The rearrangement joined TRBV5-1 to TRBJ1-2; the best D guess is TRBD1, with 6 bases matching. Inclusive of the bounding cysteine and phenylalanine, the CDR3 is 14 residues long. CDR3 DNA only is kept here, 42 bases in frame from base 1. V loses 4 bases, J loses 8 bases, and the germline ends lie 18 bases apart. In the germline V gene, CDR1 corresponds to SGHRS and CDR2 to YFSETQ.